A selection of T cell receptor beta chains follows, all from one sample in a study of T-cell reconstitution after alpha-beta-depleted transplantation in children. TCRdb reprocessed the PCR reads with MiXCR, giving one entry per CDR3 protein. Seen here are approximately 650,000 distinct CDR3 sequences, under 15% observed once, and the top ten hold around 0.76%. This specimen consisted of PBMCs, obtained before TCRalphabeta/CD19-depleted stem cell transplant. The source of these receptors is a girl aged 2-10 years with congenital amegakaryocytic thrombocytopenia, due to receive a stem cell transplant. The conserved cysteine and the conserved F or W are not part of the CDR3 here. The order of the fields is CDR3 length, V gene, J gene, CDR3 protein.

13	TRBV10-3	TRBJ2-7	AISESNAGAYEQY
14	TRBV5-1	TRBJ2-2	ASSLWDREVTGELF
11	TRBV27	TRBJ1-2	ASSFVGGGGYT
13	TRBV5-1	TRBJ2-3	ASSAPGNLADTQY
11	TRBV20-1	TRBJ2-7	SARSLAGNEQY
13	TRBV20-1	TRBJ2-5	SASNGTGHQETQY
10	TRBV29-1	TRBJ2-7	SVVEGGYEQY
11	TRBV7-8	TRBJ2-4	ASSFFAENIQY
13	TRBV20-1	TRBJ2-1	SARGGTNSYNEQF
12	TRBV5-1	TRBJ2-5	ASSLGSAQETQY
12	TRBV6-1	TRBJ2-5	ASSLESFGETQY
15	TRBV24-1	TRBJ2-1	ATSDGNSGPSYNEQF
12	TRBV19	TRBJ2-1	ATVGLAGNNEQF
14	TRBV28	TRBJ1-1	ASSSSRQGSYTEAF
16	TRBV11-1	TRBJ2-3	ASSGLAGGSSSTDTQY
14	TRBV12-3/TRBV12-4	TRBJ2-3	ASSPTGLAVGDTQY
16	TRBV29-1	TRBJ2-5	SVDALEDFAGVSETQY
12	TRBV10-3	TRBJ2-3	AISERPLTDTQY
12	TRBV7-9	TRBJ2-5	ASSFGGQQETQY
14	TRBV6-5	TRBJ2-3	ASSYSPDAGTDTQY
10	TRBV5-6	TRBJ1-1	ASSLVVGDAF
13	TRBV7-6	TRBJ2-2	ASSLVWLTPGELF
14	TRBV5-1	TRBJ2-3	ASSPNGRELGDTQY
13	TRBV4-1	TRBJ1-1	ASSQEGGSPGEAF
12	TRBV12-3/TRBV12-4	TRBJ2-2	ASSQEGGSGELF
13	TRBV15	TRBJ1-5	ATSRAGTGAWPQH
14	TRBV5-1	TRBJ1-6	ASSSIQGATNSPLH
15	TRBV6-1	TRBJ1-2	ASSMRQGIPSNYGYT
14	TRBV5-1	TRBJ2-1	ASSLALGTLGDEQF
13	TRBV29-1	TRBJ2-1	SVDRPGTGVNEQF